The 4 T cell receptor beta chains below all came from one sample that was sequenced in a study of CD8+ T cells in alopecia areata. cDNA prepared by RNA extraction and subsequent reverse transcription served as the template for sequencing. Profiling relied on immunoSEQ multiplex PCR, and the TCRdb table lists in-frame clones only, not all of them. The table shows approximately 150,000 clones, with more than 75% occurring only once. The source material was CD8+ T cells sorted from blood, sampled at week 0. The receptors come from a human donor with alopecia areata.

The chain uses TRBV7-9 and TRBJ2-1; 9 nucleotides line up with TRBD1. Germline CDR1 is SEHNR and CDR2 is FQNEAQ (reference sequence). Trimming removed 2 bases from V and 5 bases from J; junction bases left unmatched: 7. This CDR3 spans 16 amino acids. The CDR3 coding sequence is TGTGCCAGCAGCTTATCCTGGGACAGGGAACACAATGAGCAGTTCTTC. Protein product: CASSLSWDREHNEQFF.

This clone was counted a few times. This chain connects TRBV15 to TRBJ2-6; unclear D gene. The length of the CDR3 is 15 residues. Germline V gene data show CDR1 as LNHNV and CDR2 as YYDKDF (reference sequence). Trimming took off 8 bases at V and 0 bases at J, with 11 bases between the two ends. For the CDR3, the DNA is TGTGCCACCCGGACGGGCATCTCTGGGGCCAACGTCCTGACTTTC. This encodes CATRTGISGANVLTF.

The gene calls are TRBV29-1 and TRBJ1-2, with TRBD1 as a possible D gene (5 bases). This CDR3 comprises 13 residues. V was pared by 0 bases and J by 6 bases, with 11 bases between. CDR1 is SQVTM, CDR2 ANQGSEA, per germline. In DNA form, the CDR3 reads TGCAGCGTTGAAGATTCCGGGGGAGATGGCTACACCTTC. This encodes CSVEDSGGDGYTF.

This chain links TRBV30 with TRBJ2-3; D is uncertain. V was clipped by 6 bases and J by 1 base, with 14 bases between them. Germline V gene sequence: CDR1 GTSNPN, CDR2 SVGIG (reference sequence). There are 14 residues in the CDR3. The CDR3 reads CACSPGAGTDTQYF. CDR3 DNA sequence: TGTGCCTGCAGCCCAGGTGCCGGCACAGATACGCAGTATTTT.